The 25 T cell receptor beta chains listed next were all sequenced from one sample in a study of blood T cell repertoires in COVID-19. Clones were read by immunoSEQ multiplex PCR, and TCRdb kept only the in-frame ones, dropping some. The table shows roughly 410,000 clones, with around nine tenths occurring only once. Sequenced: peripheral blood. Source of these receptors: a woman in her thirties or forties with COVID-19, enrolled during active disease.

This rearrangement joins TRBV20-1 to TRBJ2-5; D is uncertain. CDR1 DFQATT and CDR2 SNEGSKA come from the germline V gene (reference sequence). The CDR3 has 11 residues. V was shortened by 0 bases and J by 13 bases, with 12 bases between the two germline ends. Here the CDR3 reads CSARDPPQTYF. The CDR3 DNA is TGCAGTGCTAGAGATCCCCCACAGACGTACTTC.

CDR3 protein: CASMARGTGGPLSQPQHF. Written as DNA, the CDR3 is TGTGCCAGCATGGCCCGCGGGACAGGGGGCCCTTTAAGTCAGCCCCAGCATTTT. The rearrangement links TRBV27 to TRBJ1-5; 12 bases align to TRBD1. J gave up 6 bases and V 7 bases, and 16 bases lay outside the gene matches. This CDR3 contains 18 residues. Germline V lookup: CDR1 MNHEY, CDR2 SMNVEV (reference sequence).

This sequence joins TRBV5-6 and TRBJ2-2; 8 positions agree with TRBD1. This CDR3 spans 14 amino acids. With 8 bases clipped from V and 4 bases from J, the junction kept 7 bases outside the gene matches. Germline V lookup: CDR1 SGHDT, CDR2 YYEEEE. DNA of the CDR3: TGTGCCAGTCTGTTAACAGGGGGCACCGGGGAGCTGTTTTTT. Protein product: CASLLTGGTGELFF.

The chain employs TRBV6-5 and TRBJ2-3; D possibly corresponds to TRBD2 (6 bases). Germline V gene lookup returns CDR1 MNHEY and CDR2 SVGAGI. The CDR3 covers 14 residues. Trimming took 11 bases from V and 2 from J, leaving 17 bases between them. CDR3 sequence (DNA): TGTGCCGGATCGCGGAGCGGGTCCACAGATACGCAGTATTTT. Protein sequence: CAGSRSGSTDTQYF.

V is TRBV7-2 and J is TRBJ1-2; 7 nucleotides agree with TRBD1. Germline V lookup: CDR1 SGHTA, CDR2 FQGNSA. The CDR3 is made up of 16 amino acids. J lost 7 bases, V lost 1 base, and 12 bases had no gene match. The CDR3 here is CASSLGGGGTDRGYTF. The CDR3 coding sequence is TGTGCCAGCAGCTTAGGCGGGGGGGGGACAGATCGTGGCTACACCTTC.

This chain joins TRBV2 and TRBJ1-5; 7 positions match TRBD1. V trimming: 6 bases; J trimming: 0 bases; junction bases outside the gene matches: 5. The CDR3 extends over 15 amino acids. The V gene's germline CDR1 is SNHLY and CDR2 FYNNEI. CDR3 region: CASSVQGTSNQPQHF. CDR3 DNA sequence: TGTGCCAGCAGCGTACAGGGGACTAGCAATCAGCCCCAGCATTTT.

This clone was seen more than once but under ten times. The identical CDR3 is also encoded by other nucleotide sequences in the sample. This rearrangement joins TRBV2 to TRBJ2-5, with D perhaps matching TRBD2 (5 bases). Per germline, CDR1 SNHLY and CDR2 FYNNEI. Deletions cut 3 bases from V and 1 base from J, with 9 bases between. This CDR3 has 14 residues. The CDR3 nucleotides are TGTGCCAGCAGTGAGGTCCGGGGCCAAGAGACCCAGTACTTC. Its protein is CASSEVRGQETQYF.

This chain joins TRBV11-3 and TRBJ2-3; TRBD2 matches at 8 bases. J was trimmed by 3 bases and V by 3 bases; bases with no gene match: 2. Looked up from germline, CDR1 is SGHNT and CDR2 is YENEEA. The CDR3 consists of 14 residues. CDR3: CASSFSGTTDTQYF. CDR3 nucleotide sequence: TGTGCCAGCAGCTTTAGCGGGACTACAGATACGCAGTATTTT.

The V and J genes are TRBV28 and TRBJ2-7; D might be TRBD1 (6 bases). The V end lost 6 bases, the J end lost 3 bases, and 15 bases lay between the germline ends. The CDR3 consists of 14 residues. Germline CDR1 MDHEN, CDR2 SYDVKM. CDR3 amino acids: CASRLLGGVYEQYF. Written as DNA, the CDR3 is TGTGCCAGCAGACTTTTAGGGGGTGTCTACGAGCAGTACTTC.

The J gene is TRBJ2-5, the V gene TRBV5-1, with 10 bases fitting TRBD2. V lost 0 bases, J lost 1 base, and 3 bases stayed unmatched. This CDR3 has 16 residues. CDR1 is SGHRS and CDR2 is YFSETQ in the germline V gene. CDR3 DNA: TGCGCCAGCAGCTTGGGGACTAGCGGAAGCCAAGAGACCCAGTACTTC. Its translation: CASSLGTSGSQETQYF.

The chain carries TRBV28 and TRBJ2-5; D is perhaps TRBD2 (7 bases). This CDR3 contains 19 residues. V dropped 2 bases and J dropped 3 bases, with 25 bases sitting between them. CDR1 and CDR2 (germline): MDHEN, SYDVKM. The CDR3 sequence is CASSLGPGGERWTEETQYF. CDR3 DNA sequence: TGTGCCAGCAGTTTAGGGCCGGGGGGCGAAAGGTGGACAGAAGAGACCCAGTACTTC.

This clone appeared a single time. The chain is built from TRBV28 and TRBJ2-7; 10 bases are a match to TRBD2. Per germline, CDR1 MDHEN and CDR2 SYDVKM. J lost 0 bases, V lost 1 base, and 12 bases had no gene match. This CDR3 has 19 amino acids. CDR3 nucleotides: TGTGCCAGCAGTTTATTATTAGCGGGGGGCTCCCTTAGCTCCTACGAGCAGTACTTC. This translates into CASSLLLAGGSLSSYEQYF.

This sequence joins TRBV2 and TRBJ1-4; the match to TRBD1 covers 10 bases. The CDR3 length is 15 residues. V lost 6 bases, J lost 5 bases, and 6 bases stayed unmatched. Germline V gene data show CDR1 as SNHLY and CDR2 as FYNNEI. CDR3 coding DNA: TGTGCCAGCAGCCGGGACAGGGGCCGAAATGAAAAACTGTTTTTT. Its translation is CASSRDRGRNEKLFF.

This rearrangement joins TRBV7-6 to TRBJ1-6; TRBD1 agrees at 8 bases. This CDR3 has 13 amino acids. V lost 8 bases, J lost 8 bases, and 5 bases stayed unmatched. Germline V lookup: CDR1 SGHVS, CDR2 FNYEAQ. CDR3: CASGQGPDSPLHF. The CDR3 DNA follows: TGTGCCAGCGGACAGGGACCCGATTCACCCCTCCACTTT. The entire variable domain, with the rest obtained from reference TRBV7-6 and TRBJ1-6, is as follows: GAGVSQSPRYKVTKRGQDVALRCDPISGHVSLYWYRQALGQGPEFLTYFNYEAQQDKSGLPNDRFSAERPEGSISTLTIQRTEQRDSAMYRCASGQGPDSPLHFGNGTRLTVT.

CDR3 nucleotide sequence: TGCAGCGTGAAGGGGGACGGTGAGAAAAAACTGTTTTTT. It is translated as CSVKGDGEKKLFF. The rearrangement uses TRBV29-1 and TRBJ1-4, with D perhaps matching TRBD1 (6 bases). V gave up 6 bases and J gave up 9 bases, with 17 bases separating them. Germline lookup yields CDR1 SQVTM and CDR2 ANQGSEA. This CDR3 is 13 amino acids long.

V gene TRBV11-2 combines with J gene TRBJ2-5, with D tentatively TRBD2 (5 bases). The ends were cut back, 5 bases at V and 5 bases at J, with 24 bases in the middle. The CDR3 consists of 17 residues. Germline V gene sequence: CDR1 SGHAT, CDR2 FQNNGV. The CDR3 loop is CASSTKKRRVRGETQYF. For the CDR3, the DNA is TGTGCCAGCAGCACAAAAAAACGGCGGGTCCGTGGGGAGACCCAGTACTTC. Full variable domain (missing parts from reference TRBV11-2 and TRBJ2-5): EAGVAQSPRYKIIEKRQSVAFWCNPISGHATLYWYQQILGQGPKLLIQFQNNGVVDDSQLPKDRFSAERLKGVDSTLKIQPAKLEDSAVYLCASSTKKRRVRGETQYFGPGTRLLVL.

This chain joins TRBV30 and TRBJ2-6; D remains ambiguous. The CDR3 is 13 amino acids. Germline CDR1 and CDR2: GTSNPN and SVGIG (reference sequence). Trimming removed 7 bases at V and 0 bases at J, with 7 bases between. The CDR3 DNA reads as TGTGCCTTGCGGAGCTCTGGGGCCAACGTCCTGACTTTC. Its protein product is CALRSSGANVLTF.

The chain couples TRBV15 to TRBJ2-1, with 8 bases aligning to TRBD1. Germline V gene lookup returns CDR1 LNHNV and CDR2 YYDKDF (reference sequence). J was trimmed by 1 base and V by 1 base; bases with no gene match: 0. The CDR3 totals 15 residues. CDR3 DNA: TGTGCCACCAGCAGAGGGACAGGGTCCTACAATGAGCAGTTCTTC. This sequence encodes CATSRGTGSYNEQFF.

This chain joins TRBV21-1 and TRBJ1-6. TRBV21-1 constitutes a pseudogene. This CDR3 has 21 residues. In nucleotides, the CDR3 is TGTGCCAGCAGCAAAACGGGGCGGGAGGTTGGTTGGGACTCCTATAATTCACCCCTCCACTTT. Its translation: CASSKTGREVGWDSYNSPLHF.

The chain uses TRBV9 and TRBJ2-7, with D possibly matching TRBD1 (6 bases). This CDR3 has 15 residues. V lost 2 bases, J lost 3 bases, and 15 bases lay in between. Germline CDR1 SGDLS, CDR2 YYNGEE. The DNA of the CDR3 is TGTGCCAGCAGCGTGAAACAGGGATTCGGCTACGAGCAGTACTTC. Encoded protein: CASSVKQGFGYEQYF. Full variable domain (outside the CDR3, taken from reference TRBV9 and TRBJ2-7): DSGVTQTPKHLITATGQRVTLRCSPRSGDLSVYWYQQSLDQGLQFLIQYYNGEERAKGNILERFSAQQFPDLHSELNLSSLELGDSALYFCASSVKQGFGYEQYFGPGTRLTVT.

The genes are TRBV9 and TRBJ2-6, with D maybe TRBD2 (5 bases). The CDR3 has 20 residues. Trimming left V 2 bases short and J 0 bases short, with 21 bases between. The germline V gene encodes CDR1 SGDLS and CDR2 YYNGEE. The DNA for the CDR3 is TGTGCCAGCAGCGTGACCGGATTGAGAGGGTTGGGCTCTGGGGCCAACGTCCTGACTTTC. Protein product: CASSVTGLRGLGSGANVLTF. Combining the CDR3 with reference TRBV9 and TRBJ2-6 gives the whole variable domain DSGVTQTPKHLITATGQRVTLRCSPRSGDLSVYWYQQSLDQGLQFLIQYYNGEERAKGNILERFSAQQFPDLHSELNLSSLELGDSALYFCASSVTGLRGLGSGANVLTFGAGSRLTVL.

With regard to this clone: Compared with germline, one end of the junction differs, possibly owing to a read error. The genes are TRBV7-2 and TRBJ1-6; TRBD1 matches 7 bases. Germline V gene sequence: CDR1 SGHTA, CDR2 FQGNSA. This CDR3 is built from 16 residues. The CDR3 region has the DNA TGTGCCAGCAGTTTAGGGGGCCAACCGAGGAGTTCACCCCTCCACTTT. The encoded protein is CASSLGGQPRSSPLHF.

V usage is TRBV5-1 and J usage is TRBJ1-4, with unresolved D. The germline V and J ends were trimmed by 0 bases and 1 base, with 7 bases remaining between them. The CDR3 has 15 amino acids. CDR1 is SGHRS, CDR2 YFSETQ, per germline. The CDR3 loop reads CASSLVGLTNEKLFF. The CDR3 DNA reads as TGCGCCAGCAGCTTGGTAGGACTAACTAATGAAAAACTGTTTTTT.

In its sample, this clone was seen once. V gene TRBV11-3 combines with J gene TRBJ1-1; D is possibly TRBD1 (6 bases). CDR3 size: 15 residues. Germline CDR1 SGHNT, CDR2 YENEEA. The ends were cut back, 5 bases at V and 1 base at J, with 14 bases in the middle. The CDR3 nucleotides read TGTGCCAGCAGCCCGGGGGGGCGGGCGAACACTGAAGCTTTCTTT. As protein: CASSPGGRANTEAFF.

The V gene is TRBV7-3, the J gene TRBJ2-3, with TRBD2 identical over 9 bases. The germline V gene encodes CDR1 SGHTA and CDR2 FQGTGA. This CDR3 is 15 amino acids long. The ends lost 5 bases at V and 6 bases at J; junction bases unmatched: 9. This chain's CDR3 is CASSPSGNRMDTQYF. CDR3 sequence (DNA): TGTGCCAGCAGCCCTAGCGGGAACCGAATGGATACGCAGTATTTT.